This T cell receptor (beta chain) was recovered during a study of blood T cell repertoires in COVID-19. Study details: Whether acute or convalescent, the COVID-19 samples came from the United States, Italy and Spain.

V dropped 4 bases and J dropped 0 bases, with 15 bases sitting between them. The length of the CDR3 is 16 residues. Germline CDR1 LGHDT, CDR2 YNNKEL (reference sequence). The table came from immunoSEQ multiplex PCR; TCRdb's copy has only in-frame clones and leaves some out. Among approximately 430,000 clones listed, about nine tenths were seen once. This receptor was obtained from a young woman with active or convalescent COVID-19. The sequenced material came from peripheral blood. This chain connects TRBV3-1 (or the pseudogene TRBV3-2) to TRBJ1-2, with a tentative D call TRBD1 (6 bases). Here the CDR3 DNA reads TGTGCCAGCAGCCCAGACAGGCCCCGTACTAACTATGGCTACACCTTC. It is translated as CASSPDRPRTNYGYTF.